One and the same sample provided the 10 T cell receptor beta chains below, sequenced in a study of blood T cell repertoires in COVID-19. The data were produced by immunoSEQ multiplex PCR, yet TCRdb's version contains in-frame clones alone and is incomplete. The top ten hold roughly 8.2% of the sample, which has 150,000 or so clones, about 86% seen once. Sequencing was performed on peripheral blood. The receptors here all came from a man in his 60s with acute or convalescent COVID-19.

This clone was seen repeatedly, ten times or more. The chain is built from TRBV24-1 and TRBJ2-2; a weak D match, TRBD1 (5 bases). The CDR3 is 14 amino acids. Trimming took off 6 bases at V and 10 bases at J, with 17 bases between the two ends. CDR1 is KGHDR, CDR2 SFDVKD, per germline. The CDR3 coding sequence is TGTGCCACCAGTTTAAGGGGCACGGTCCCGGAGCTGTTTTTT. This gives the protein CATSLRGTVPELFF.

The gene calls are TRBV4-1 and TRBJ2-3, with D possibly TRBD2 on 6 matching bases. The germline V gene has CDR1 MGHRA and CDR2 YSYEKL. Trimming took 3 bases from V and 3 from J, leaving 13 bases between them. CDR3 length equals 15 residues. The CDR3 nucleotides are TGCGCCAGCAGCCACAGTCGACTAGTAACAGATACGCAGTATTTT. Its translation is CASSHSRLVTDTQYF.

The genes are TRBV6-1 and TRBJ2-6, with TRBD1 as a possible D gene (6 bases). V shed 2 bases and J shed 12 bases, with 23 bases lying between them. Germline CDR1 reads MNHNS; CDR2 reads SASEGT. The CDR3 has 17 residues. CDR3: CASSERDRSLGVSVLTF. The CDR3 DNA sequence: TGTGCCAGCAGTGAAAGAGACAGGTCTTTAGGGGTTAGCGTCCTGACTTTC.

The V call is TRBV11-2, the J call TRBJ2-7; D might be TRBD1 (5 bases). V lost 3 bases to trimming and J lost 3 bases, with 12 bases between them. Germline CDR1 and CDR2: SGHAT and FQNNGV. This CDR3 comprises 14 residues. CDR3 residues: CASSLVGARYEQYF. DNA for the CDR3: TGTGCCAGCAGCTTGGTAGGGGCCCGCTACGAGCAGTACTTC.

The V and J genes are TRBV28 and TRBJ1-5; maybe TRBD1 (5 bases). The CDR3 contains 16 residues. Trimming took off 6 bases at V and 2 bases at J, with 17 bases between the two ends. Germline loops: CDR1 MDHEN, CDR2 SYDVKM. The CDR3 DNA reads as TGTGCCAGCAGCACACGCTTAGGGGCAGGCAATCAGCCCCAGCATTTT. Amino acids: CASSTRLGAGNQPQHF.

This clone appeared once. CDR3 region: CASSVTISYNEQFF. The CDR3 region has the DNA TGTGCCAGCAGCGTGACTATCTCCTACAATGAGCAGTTCTTC. The V call is TRBV9, the J call TRBJ2-1, with D possibly TRBD2 on 5 matching bases. Trimming shortened V by 2 bases and J by 0 bases, and 6 bases separated the two germline ends. This CDR3 region has 14 residues. Germline lookup yields CDR1 SGDLS and CDR2 YYNGEE.

The rearrangement joins TRBV6-5 to TRBJ1-3; D ambiguous. V was cut by 4 bases and J by 11 bases, with 18 bases left in between. CDR1 and CDR2 (germline): MNHEY, SVGAGI. This CDR3 comprises 14 residues. The chain's CDR3 is CASSSSGRAYAIYF. CDR3 nucleotides: TGTGCCAGCAGTTCAAGTGGGAGGGCCTACGCCATATATTTT.

The chain joins TRBV7-3 to TRBJ2-1; TRBD1 matches 7 bases. V lost 6 bases to trimming and J lost 2 bases; unmatched junction nucleotides: 7. This CDR3 is built from 15 residues. Germline loops: CDR1 SGHTA, CDR2 FQGTGA. CDR3 loop: CASREQGTPYNEQFF. CDR3 nucleotides: TGTGCCAGCAGGGAACAGGGGACCCCCTACAATGAGCAGTTCTTC.

V usage is TRBV20-1 and J usage is TRBJ1-4, with D unclear. Germline V gene data show CDR1 as DFQATT and CDR2 as SNEGSKA (reference sequence). This CDR3 has 14 amino acids. The V end was cut by 3 bases, the J end by 10 bases, with 18 bases between. Here the CDR3 DNA reads TGCAGTGCTAGTAAGGTCGCGGATTCGGGAAAACTGTTTTTT. It is translated as CSASKVADSGKLFF.

This clone was seen more than once but under ten times. The rearrangement uses TRBV6-6 and TRBJ1-5; D is possibly TRBD1 (5 bases). CDR3 length: 16 amino acids. Trimming shortened V by 7 bases and J by 2 bases, and 18 bases separated the two germline ends. Germline V gives CDR1 MNHNY, CDR2 SVGAGI (reference sequence). Here the CDR3 reads CASTPTGGRGNQPQHF. DNA for the CDR3: TGTGCCAGCACGCCAACGGGGGGACGGGGCAATCAGCCCCAGCATTTT.